This T cell receptor beta chain was identified in a study of cytomegalovirus exposure and HLA in healthy donors. Study-level information: An early release of data contained 80 million to 85 million unique TCRs, which came from HLA-typed donors.

Findings and caveats of the study: Reported results showed that the classifier diagnosed cytomegalovirus status with high specificity and sensitivity. 150 or so TCR beta chains were listed as cytomegalovirus-associated.

V was trimmed by 5 bases and J by 3 bases, leaving 13 bases between them. The germline V gene encodes CDR1 MNHNY and CDR2 SVGAGI (reference sequence). The CDR3 extends over 14 amino acids. Primers included in the PCR were 60 Vbeta and 13 Jbeta primers. Repertoires were generated with immunoSEQ multiplex PCR, while TCRdb's copy carries only in-frame clones and drops some. The sample lists 95,000 to 150,000 clones; around 80% were seen once. To note about this clone: Antigen: not known.

The sample taken for sequencing was PBMCs. This sequence joins TRBV6-6 and TRBJ1-1; D might be TRBD1 (5 bases). The source of this sequence is a woman aged 25-40 years in good health and CMV-seronegative. The CDR3 region is CASSPPGRDTEAFF. In DNA, the CDR3 is TGTGCCAGCAGTCCCCCCGGCAGGGACACTGAAGCTTTCTTT.